One and the same sample provided the 2 T cell receptor beta chains below, sequenced in a study of blood T cells in healthy people across ages. A second PCR, run for about 6 to 11 cycles, used a sample-barcoded 5' primer plus a J-beta primer mix. TCRdb ran MiXCR on the 5' RACE reads and lists one entry per CDR3 protein. The sample lists some 1.4 million distinct CDR3 sequences; approximately 38% were seen once. The material sequenced was blood. Receptors originate from a woman between 18 and 30 years old in good health.

This clonotype was found a few times. The rearrangement joins TRBV20-1 to TRBJ2-1; maybe TRBD2 (6 bases). Germline loops: CDR1 DFQATT, CDR2 SNEGSKA (reference sequence). Trimming took 0 bases from V and 9 from J, leaving 15 bases between them. The CDR3 runs to 14 residues. For the CDR3, the DNA is TGCAGTGCTAGAGATGTGGAGGGGAGCCGTGAGCAGTTCTTC. It encodes CSARDVEGSREQFF.

The chain is built from TRBV20-1 and TRBJ2-4; D gene unclear. The germline V gene has CDR1 DFQATT and CDR2 SNEGSKA (reference sequence). This CDR3 is 13 amino acids long. V was clipped by 4 bases and J by 2 bases, with 9 bases between them. The CDR3 here is CSAMLISKNIQYF. DNA of the CDR3: TGCAGTGCTATGTTGATATCCAAAAACATTCAGTACTTC.